One sample yielded the 5 T cell receptor beta chains listed below, sequenced in a study of cytomegalovirus exposure and HLA in healthy donors. The method was immunoSEQ multiplex PCR; TCRdb's version includes in-frame clones alone and lacks a portion of them. This repertoire shows over 100,000 clones, roughly nine tenths found once; its top ten account for about 3%. Sample: PBMCs. These TCRs come from a man younger than 45 in good health and CMV-seronegative.

The chain joins TRBV5-1 to TRBJ2-1, with D possibly TRBD1 on 6 matching bases. The CDR3 extends over 14 amino acids. Germline assignment: CDR1 SGHRS and CDR2 YFSETQ. V lost 4 bases, J lost 9 bases, and 17 bases lay in between. The CDR3 loop reads CASSEGRGGGEQFF. The CDR3 DNA reads TGCGCCAGCAGCGAAGGTCGAGGGGGTGGTGAGCAGTTCTTC.

The chain links TRBV5-8 to TRBJ2-3; TRBD2 aligns across 12 bases. CDR1 is SGHTS, CDR2 YDEGEE, per germline. After removal of 3 bases from V and 1 base from J, the junction contained 3 bases not matched to a gene. CDR3 size: 16 residues. The CDR3 loop is CASSSRTSGGTDTQYF. Written as DNA, the CDR3 is TGTGCCAGCAGCTCCCGGACTAGCGGGGGCACAGATACGCAGTATTTT.

The chain is built from TRBV28 and TRBJ1-1, with D unclear. The length of the CDR3 is 8 residues. Germline V gene sequence: CDR1 MDHEN, CDR2 SYDVKM. Deletions cut 8 bases from V and 10 bases from J, with 5 bases between. DNA for the CDR3: TGTGCCAGCTCTCGAGCTTTCTTT. This codes for CASSRAFF.

This clone was seen many times. V and J are TRBV10-2 and TRBJ2-5; 10 nucleotides align to TRBD2. Germline V gene sequence: CDR1 WSHSY, CDR2 SAAADI. V lost 6 bases to trimming and J lost 1 base; unmatched junction nucleotides: 11. This CDR3 is built from 17 residues. DNA of the CDR3: TGCGCCAGCAGCGTCGGGATAGCGGGGGGCCCCCAAGAGACCCAGTACTTC. It yields the protein CASSVGIAGGPQETQYF.

This chain connects TRBV7-2 to TRBJ2-7; 7 nucleotides align to TRBD1. The CDR3 contains 15 residues. V shed 3 bases, J shed 0 bases, and the junction held 5 bases outside the gene matches. CDR1 and CDR2 from the germline V gene are SGHTA and FQGNSA. CDR3 nucleotides: TGTGCCAGCAGCTTGACCTGGGACAGCTCCTACGAGCAGTACTTC. It yields the protein CASSLTWDSSYEQYF.